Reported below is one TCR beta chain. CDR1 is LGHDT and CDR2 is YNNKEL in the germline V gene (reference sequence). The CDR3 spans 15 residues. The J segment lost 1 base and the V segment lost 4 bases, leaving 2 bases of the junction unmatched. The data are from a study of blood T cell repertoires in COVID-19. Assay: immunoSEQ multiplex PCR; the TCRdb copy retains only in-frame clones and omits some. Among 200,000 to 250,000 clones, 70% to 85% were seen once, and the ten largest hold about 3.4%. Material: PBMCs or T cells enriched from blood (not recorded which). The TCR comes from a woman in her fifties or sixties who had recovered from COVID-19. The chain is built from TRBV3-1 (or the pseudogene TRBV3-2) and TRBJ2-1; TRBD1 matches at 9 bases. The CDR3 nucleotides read TGTGCCAGCAGCCGGGGACAGGGTTCCTACAATGAGCAGTTCTTC. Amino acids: CASSRGQGSYNEQFF.